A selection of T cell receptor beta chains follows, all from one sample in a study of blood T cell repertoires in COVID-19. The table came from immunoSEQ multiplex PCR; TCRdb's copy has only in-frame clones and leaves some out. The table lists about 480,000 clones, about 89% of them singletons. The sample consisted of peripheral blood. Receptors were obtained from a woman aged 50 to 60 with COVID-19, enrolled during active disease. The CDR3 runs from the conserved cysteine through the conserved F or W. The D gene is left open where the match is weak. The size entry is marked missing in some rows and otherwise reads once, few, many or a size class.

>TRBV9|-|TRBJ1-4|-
CASSVVEGEKLFF
TGTGCCAGCAGCGTAGTTGAGGGAGAAAAACTGTTTTTT
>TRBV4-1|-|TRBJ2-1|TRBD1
CASSRGQAYNEQFF
TGCGCCAGCAGCCGCGGACAGGCTTACAATGAGCAGTTCTTC
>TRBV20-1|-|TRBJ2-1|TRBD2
CSASFTGGVNEQFF
TGCAGTGCTAGTTTCACGGGGGGTGTCAATGAGCAGTTCTTC
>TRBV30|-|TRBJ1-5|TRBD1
CAWSVLGQGAQPQHF
TGTGCCTGGAGTGTCCTTGGACAGGGGGCCCAGCCCCAGCATTTT
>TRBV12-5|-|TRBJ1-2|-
CASGFGQNYGYTF
TGTGCTAGTGGTTTTGGCCAGAACTATGGCTACACCTTC
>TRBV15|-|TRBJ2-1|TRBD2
CATSRERRGVYNEQFF
TGTGCCACCAGCAGAGAAAGACGGGGGGTCTACAATGAGCAGTTCTTC
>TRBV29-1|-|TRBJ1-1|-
CSVGPGLTEAFF
TGCAGCGTTGGTCCGGGTCTCACTGAAGCTTTCTTT
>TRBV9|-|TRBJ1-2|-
CASSVDAGKGSDGYTF
TGTGCCAGCAGCGTAGACGCAGGGAAGGGCTCGGATGGCTACACCTTC
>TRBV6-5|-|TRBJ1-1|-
CASSYSTGQRRPEAFF
TGTGCCAGCAGTTACTCGACAGGTCAGAGGAGGCCTGAAGCTTTCTTT
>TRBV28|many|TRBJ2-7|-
CASSLLYEQYF
TGTGCCAGCAGTTTACTCTACGAGCAGTACTTC
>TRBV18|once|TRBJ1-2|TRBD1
CASSPRDRGYGYTF
TGTGCCAGCTCGCCAAGGGACAGGGGGTATGGCTACACCTTC
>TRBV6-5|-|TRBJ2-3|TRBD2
CASTAPGLADTQYF
TGTGCCAGCACCGCCCCGGGACTAGCCGATACGCAGTATTTT
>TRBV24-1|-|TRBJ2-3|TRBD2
CATSNKREDTQYF
TGTGCCACCAGTAATAAGCGGGAGGATACGCAGTATTTT
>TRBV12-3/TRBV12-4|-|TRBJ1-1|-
CASRLQGNTEAFF
TGTGCCAGCAGGCTACAGGGGAACACTGAAGCTTTCTTT
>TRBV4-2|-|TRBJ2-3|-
CASSPQERGTDTQYF
TGTGCCAGCAGCCCTCAAGAAAGGGGAACAGATACGCAGTATTTT
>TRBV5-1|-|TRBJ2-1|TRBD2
CASSWREGGNEQFF
TGCGCCAGCAGCTGGCGGGAGGGGGGTAATGAGCAGTTCTTC
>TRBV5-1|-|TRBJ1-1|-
CASNGLGVTEAFF
TGCGCCAGCAACGGGCTCGGGGTCACTGAAGCTTTCTTT